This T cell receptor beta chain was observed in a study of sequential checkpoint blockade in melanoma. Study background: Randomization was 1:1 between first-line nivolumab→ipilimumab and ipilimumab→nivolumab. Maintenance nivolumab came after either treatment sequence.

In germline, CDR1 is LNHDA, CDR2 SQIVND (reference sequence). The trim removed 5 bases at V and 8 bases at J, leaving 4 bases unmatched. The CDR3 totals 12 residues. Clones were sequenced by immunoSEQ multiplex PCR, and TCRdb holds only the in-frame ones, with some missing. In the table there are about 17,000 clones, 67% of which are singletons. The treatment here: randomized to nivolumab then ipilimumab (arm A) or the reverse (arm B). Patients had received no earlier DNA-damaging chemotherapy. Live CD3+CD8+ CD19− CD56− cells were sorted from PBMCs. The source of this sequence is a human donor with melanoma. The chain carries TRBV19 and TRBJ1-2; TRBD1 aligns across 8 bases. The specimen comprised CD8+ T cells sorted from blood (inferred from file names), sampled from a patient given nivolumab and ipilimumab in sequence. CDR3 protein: CASSQGASGYTF. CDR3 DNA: TGTGCCAGTAGTCAGGGGGCATCCGGCTACACCTTC.